One T cell receptor beta chain is described in this entry. This record belongs to a study of blood T cell repertoires in COVID-19. In the study overall: The study drew acute and convalescent COVID-19 samples from the United States, Italy and Spain. Sources were T cells, B-cell-depleted T cells, or PBMCs; the material itself was cDNA or gDNA.

TCRdb's table, derived via immunoSEQ multiplex PCR, lists solely in-frame clones and lacks some. Here the sample spans about 200,000 clones, 86% being singletons. The V gene lost 4 bases and the J gene lost 6 bases, with 21 bases spanning the gap. This CDR3 is built from 16 residues. Germline CDR1 is LGHNA and CDR2 is YNFKEQ. Sequences were obtained from PBMCs or T cells enriched from blood (not recorded which). J is TRBJ2-5 and V is TRBV4-2; tentatively, D is TRBD1 (5 bases). This TCR derives from a man between 40 and 49 years old with acute COVID-19. The CDR3 sequence is CASSPQQVVAAQTQYF. The CDR3 DNA reads as TGTGCCAGCAGCCCCCAACAGGTAGTGGCGGCTCAGACCCAGTACTTC.